This T cell receptor beta chain is drawn from a study of cytomegalovirus exposure and HLA in healthy donors. Study-wide results and limits: Immune exposure information comprised only CMV serostatus. Roughly uniform sequencing depth across donors was assumed, possibly incorrectly. TCR beta chain V- and J-gene trimming was linked, in a later analysis, to a missense variant in DCLRE1C.

Concerning this clone: Its antigen remains unknown.

Trimming took off 5 bases at V and 11 bases at J, with 21 bases between the two ends. The CDR3 has 15 residues. The germline CDR1 and CDR2 sequences are SGHAT and FQNNGV. Primers included in the PCR were 60 Vbeta and 13 Jbeta primers. Clones were read by immunoSEQ multiplex PCR, and TCRdb kept only the in-frame ones, dropping some. The profile shows fewer than 250,000 clones, almost 80% of them singletons. This clonotype was obtained from a young man in good health and CMV-seronegative. What was sequenced was PBMCs. The rearrangement joins TRBV11-2 to TRBJ1-4; the D gene is possibly TRBD1 (6 bases). CDR3 in amino acids: CASSDRQALIEKLFF. CDR3 DNA sequence: TGTGCCAGCAGCGATCGACAGGCCCTCATCGAGAAACTGTTTTTT.